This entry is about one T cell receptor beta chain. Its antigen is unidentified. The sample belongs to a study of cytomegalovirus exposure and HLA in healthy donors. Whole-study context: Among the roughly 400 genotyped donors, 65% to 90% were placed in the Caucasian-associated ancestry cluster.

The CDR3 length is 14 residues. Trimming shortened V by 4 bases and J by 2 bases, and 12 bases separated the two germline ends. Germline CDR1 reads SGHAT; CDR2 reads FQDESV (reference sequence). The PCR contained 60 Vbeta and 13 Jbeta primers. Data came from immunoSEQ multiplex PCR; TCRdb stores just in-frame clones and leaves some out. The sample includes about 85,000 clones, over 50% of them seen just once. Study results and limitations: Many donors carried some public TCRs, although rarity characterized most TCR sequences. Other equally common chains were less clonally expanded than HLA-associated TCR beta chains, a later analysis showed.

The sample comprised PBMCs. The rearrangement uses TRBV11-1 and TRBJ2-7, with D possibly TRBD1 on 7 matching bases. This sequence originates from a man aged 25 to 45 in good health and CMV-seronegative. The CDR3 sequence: CASSSQGGTYEQYF. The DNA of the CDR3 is TGTGCCAGCAGCTCCCAGGGGGGAACCTACGAGCAGTACTTC.